A single sample gave rise to the 22 T cell receptor beta chains below, sequenced in a study of identifying expanded T cells in peripheral blood. The method was immunoSEQ multiplex PCR; TCRdb's version includes in-frame clones alone and lacks a portion of them. The data contain some 81,000 clones, roughly 86% of them seen just once; the ten biggest clones take up 15% to 20%. The sequenced sample was blood. These receptors all come from a person between 18 and 75 years old in good health.

The genes are TRBV30 and TRBJ2-7, with 9 bases aligning to TRBD1. V lost 3 bases, J lost 3 bases, and 6 bases stayed unmatched. CDR1 and CDR2 (germline): GTSNPN, SVGIG (reference sequence). The CDR3 extends over 14 amino acids. CDR3 amino acids: CAWRAGQGFYEQYF. The CDR3 bases are TGTGCCTGGAGGGCGGGACAGGGTTTCTACGAGCAGTACTTC.

The CDR3 DNA reads TGTGCCAGCAGCGAACTGGGACAGGGGAACACCGGGGAGCTGTTTTTT. As protein: CASSELGQGNTGELFF. The rearrangement uses TRBV6-1 and TRBJ2-2; the match to TRBD1 covers 9 bases. The CDR3 runs 16 residues. Germline trimming cut 6 bases from V and 1 base from J; bases unmatched to any gene: 6. Germline loops: CDR1 MNHNS, CDR2 SASEGT.

The V call is TRBV27, the J call TRBJ2-6; D is unclear. Per the germline V gene, CDR1 is MNHEY and CDR2 is SMNVEV (reference sequence). CDR3 length equals 15 residues. The V end lost 2 bases, the J end lost 0 bases, and 5 bases lay between the germline ends. The CDR3 bases are TGTGCCAGCAGTTTAGCTGCCTCTGGGGCCAACGTCCTGACTTTC. Residues: CASSLAASGANVLTF.

The chain is built from TRBV18 and TRBJ2-1; 13 nucleotides line up with TRBD2. Per germline, CDR1 KGHSH and CDR2 LQKENI. J gave up 7 bases and V 2 bases, and 2 bases lay outside the gene matches. The CDR3 runs 15 residues. The CDR3 region has the DNA TGTGCCAGCTCACCAGGGACTAGCGGGACGAATGAGCAGTTCTTC. As protein: CASSPGTSGTNEQFF.

The J gene is TRBJ2-7, the V gene TRBV4-3; D may be TRBD1 or TRBD2 (5 bases each). The length of the CDR3 is 16 residues. Germline V gene data show CDR1 as LGHNA and CDR2 as YSLEER. V gave up 0 bases and J gave up 0 bases, with 12 bases separating them. CDR3 region: CASSQDGTIYSYEQYF. In DNA, the CDR3 is TGCGCCAGCAGCCAAGATGGGACCATTTACTCCTACGAGCAGTACTTC.

CDR3 bases: TGTGCCATCAGTGAGTCGGGGGACTATGGCTACACCTTC. Amino acid sequence: CAISESGDYGYTF. This chain connects TRBV10-3 to TRBJ1-2, with D perhaps TRBD1 (5 bases). The germline gives CDR1 ENHRY, CDR2 SYGVKD. The CDR3 consists of 13 residues. V was cut by 0 bases and J by 3 bases, with 5 bases left in between.

The V and J genes are TRBV7-2 and TRBJ1-2; TRBD1 agrees at 10 bases. Per the germline V gene, CDR1 is SGHTA and CDR2 is FQGNSA. The CDR3 has 14 residues. The trim removed 4 bases at V and 5 bases at J, leaving 4 bases unmatched. The CDR3 region is CASSSDRGPYGYTF. The CDR3 DNA reads as TGTGCCAGCAGCTCCGACAGGGGGCCTTATGGCTACACCTTC. The complete variable domain, with remaining parts taken from reference TRBV7-2 and TRBJ1-2, reads GAGVSQSPSNKVTEKGKDVELRCDPISGHTALYWYRQSLGQGLEFLIYFQGNSAPDKSGLPSDRFSAERTGGSVSTLTIQRTQQEDSAVYLCASSSDRGPYGYTFGSGTRLTVV.

The gene calls are TRBV5-1 and TRBJ1-1; 7 positions match TRBD1. The CDR3 runs to 14 residues. The junction had 5 bases not matched to a gene; V was cut back by 3 bases and J by 3 bases. Germline V gives CDR1 SGHRS, CDR2 YFSETQ. DNA for the CDR3: TGCGCCAGCAGCTCCGACAGGGAGCACACTGAAGCTTTCTTT. Encoded protein: CASSSDREHTEAFF.

The rearrangement links TRBV19 to TRBJ2-3, with 7 bases matching TRBD2. The V gene's germline CDR1 is LNHDA and CDR2 SQIVND (reference sequence). V lost 1 base and J lost 0; bases outside the gene matches: 4. This CDR3 is built from 16 residues. In nucleotides, the CDR3 is TGTGCCAGTAGTATAGGAGCGGGACTTAGCACAGATACGCAGTATTTT. Protein sequence: CASSIGAGLSTDTQYF.

This clone was observed a handful of times. The rearrangement uses TRBV27 and TRBJ2-1; 12 nucleotides match TRBD2. The CDR3 length is 19 residues. Germline trimming cut 6 bases from V and 2 bases from J; bases unmatched to any gene: 14. Germline CDR1 MNHEY, CDR2 SMNVEV (reference sequence). CDR3 coding DNA: TGTGCCAGCAGCCCCCGGGACCCTCTAGCGGGAGGGCCCTACAATGAGCAGTTCTTC. This translates into CASSPRDPLAGGPYNEQFF.

The J gene is TRBJ1-1, the V gene TRBV6-5; D gene uncertain. The CDR3 runs to 12 residues. Germline loops: CDR1 MNHEY, CDR2 SVGAGI. The V end was cut by 2 bases, the J end by 7 bases, with 8 bases between. The CDR3, as DNA: TGTGCCAGCAGTTACCCGGACGGTGAAGCTTTCTTT. This encodes CASSYPDGEAFF.

V usage is TRBV6-1 and J usage is TRBJ2-7; D may correspond to TRBD1 or TRBD2 (5 bases each). Germline V gives CDR1 MNHNS, CDR2 SASEGT. This CDR3 is built from 13 residues. Trimming left V 3 bases short and J 6 bases short, with 12 bases between. CDR3 loop: CASSEGRESEQYF. DNA for the CDR3: TGTGCCAGCAGTGAGGGCAGGGAGAGCGAGCAGTACTTC.

The rearrangement links TRBV7-2 to TRBJ1-3; D not certain. CDR3 length: 11 residues. Germline values: CDR1 SGHTA, CDR2 FQGNSA. With 7 bases removed from V and 5 bases from J, the gap between germline ends came to 6 bases. CDR3 amino acids: CASTSRNTIYF. The CDR3 region has the DNA TGTGCCAGCACCTCCCGAAACACCATATATTTT.

The chain links TRBV27 to TRBJ2-6; possible D gene TRBD1, 5 bases. The V end was cut by 5 bases, the J end by 8 bases, with 10 bases between. Germline CDR1 reads MNHEY; CDR2 reads SMNVEV (reference sequence). CDR3 length: 13 residues. The CDR3 region has the DNA TGTGCCAGCAGTAGTGACAGCTCCAACGTCCTGACTTTC. This gives the protein CASSSDSSNVLTF. Together with reference TRBV27 and TRBJ2-6, the CDR3 gives the full variable domain: EAQVTQNPRYLITVTGKKLTVTCSQNMNHEYMSWYRQDPGLGLRQIYYSMNVEVTDKGDVPEGYKVSRKEKRNFPLILESPSPNQTSLYFCASSSDSSNVLTFGAGSRLTVL.

The V gene is TRBV10-3, the J gene TRBJ1-1, with 10 bases aligning to TRBD1. Germline trimming cut 4 bases from V and 5 bases from J; bases unmatched to any gene: 7. Germline V gives CDR1 ENHRY, CDR2 SYGVKD. CDR3 size: 15 residues. This CDR3 reads CAISGRTGGSTEAFF. The CDR3 coding sequence is TGTGCCATCAGTGGAAGGACAGGGGGAAGTACTGAAGCTTTCTTT.

The chain carries TRBV2 and TRBJ2-7; D unclear. V lost 4 bases to trimming and J lost 5 bases, with 3 bases between them. The CDR3 has 10 amino acids. The germline CDR1 and CDR2 sequences are SNHLY and FYNNEI. The CDR3 region is CASSAHEQYF. The CDR3 DNA sequence: TGTGCCAGCAGTGCCCACGAGCAGTACTTC.

The gene calls are TRBV4-1 and TRBJ2-3; no firm D call. Trimming removed 0 bases at V and 0 bases at J, with 10 bases between. Germline CDR1 is MGHRA and CDR2 is YSYEKL. The CDR3 runs to 16 residues. Here the CDR3 reads CASSQEGGASTDTQYF. For the CDR3, the DNA is TGCGCCAGCAGCCAAGAAGGCGGTGCTAGCACAGATACGCAGTATTTT.

The J gene is TRBJ1-2, the V gene TRBV28; D remains ambiguous. Germline values: CDR1 MDHEN, CDR2 SYDVKM. This CDR3 comprises 15 residues. The germline V and J ends were trimmed by 4 bases and 1 base, with 13 bases remaining between them. For the CDR3, the DNA is TGTGCCAGCAGTTCAACCTCGACCGGTAACTATGGCTACACCTTC. Its translation: CASSSTSTGNYGYTF.

The chain couples TRBV7-6 to TRBJ2-3; 7 bases map to TRBD2. Germline CDR1 is SGHVS and CDR2 is FNYEAQ. V was clipped by 5 bases and J by 2 bases; unmatched bases: 10. The CDR3 has 16 amino acids. CDR3 sequence reads: CASSRGLSTPTDTQYF. The CDR3, as DNA: TGTGCCAGCAGCCGGGGACTATCGACACCCACAGATACGCAGTATTTT.

The CDR3 nucleotides read TGCGCCAGCAGCTCCTGGGGGTTACCGGGACAGGGGGCGAGAGGGGCCAACGTCCTGACTTTC. It yields the protein CASSSWGLPGQGARGANVLTF. The chain combines TRBV5-1 with TRBJ2-6, with 12 bases aligning to TRBD1. The CDR3 runs to 21 residues. V was pared by 3 bases and J by 4 bases, with 17 bases of the junction left unmatched. Germline V gives CDR1 SGHRS, CDR2 YFSETQ.

This chain uses TRBV5-5 with TRBJ2-1, with a tentative D call TRBD2 (5 bases). The V gene's germline CDR1 is SGHKS and CDR2 YYEKEE (reference sequence). Trimming left V 2 bases short and J 0 bases short, with 15 bases between. This CDR3 contains 17 residues. The CDR3 spells CASSLSSARASYNEQFF. As DNA, the CDR3 is TGTGCCAGCAGCTTAAGTAGCGCTAGAGCCTCCTACAATGAGCAGTTCTTC.

This clone showed up just once. The chain uses TRBV6-1 and TRBJ2-2; no clear D. This CDR3 has 15 amino acids. Trimming took 2 bases from V and 2 from J, leaving 9 bases between them. Germline CDR1 is MNHNS and CDR2 is SASEGT. In DNA form, the CDR3 reads TGTGCCAGCAGTGAACGGCGGATTAACACCGGGGAGCTGTTTTTT. This encodes CASSERRINTGELFF.